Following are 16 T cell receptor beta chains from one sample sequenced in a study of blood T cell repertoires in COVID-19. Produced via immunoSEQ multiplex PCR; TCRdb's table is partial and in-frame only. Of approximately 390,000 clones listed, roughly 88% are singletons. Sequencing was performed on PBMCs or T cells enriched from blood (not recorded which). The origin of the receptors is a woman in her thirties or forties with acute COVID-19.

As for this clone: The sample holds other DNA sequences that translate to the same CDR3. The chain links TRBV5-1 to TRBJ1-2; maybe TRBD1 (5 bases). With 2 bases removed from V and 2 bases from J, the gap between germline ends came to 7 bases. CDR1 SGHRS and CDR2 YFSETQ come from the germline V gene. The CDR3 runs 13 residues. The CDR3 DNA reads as TGCGCCAGCAGCTTTGGGGCCAACTATGGCTACACCTTC. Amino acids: CASSFGANYGYTF.

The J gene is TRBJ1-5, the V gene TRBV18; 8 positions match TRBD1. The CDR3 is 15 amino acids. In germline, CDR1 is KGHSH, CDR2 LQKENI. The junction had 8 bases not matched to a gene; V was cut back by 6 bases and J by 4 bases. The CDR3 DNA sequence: TGTGCCAGCTCCTCGGACAGGGAGATTAATCAGCCCCAGCATTTT. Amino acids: CASSSDREINQPQHF. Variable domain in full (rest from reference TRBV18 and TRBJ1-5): NAGVMQNPRHLVRRRGQEARLRCSPMKGHSHVYWYRQLPEEGLKFMVYLQKENIIDESGMPKERFSAEFPKEGPSILRIQQVVRGDSAAYFCASSSDREINQPQHFGDGTRLSIL.

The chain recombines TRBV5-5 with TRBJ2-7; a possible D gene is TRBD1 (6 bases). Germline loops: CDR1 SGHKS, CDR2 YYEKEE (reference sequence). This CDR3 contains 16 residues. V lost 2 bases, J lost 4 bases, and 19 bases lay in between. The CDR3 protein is CASSFHLSWGQYEQYF. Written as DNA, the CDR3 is TGTGCCAGCAGCTTCCACCTTAGCTGGGGGCAGTACGAGCAGTACTTC.

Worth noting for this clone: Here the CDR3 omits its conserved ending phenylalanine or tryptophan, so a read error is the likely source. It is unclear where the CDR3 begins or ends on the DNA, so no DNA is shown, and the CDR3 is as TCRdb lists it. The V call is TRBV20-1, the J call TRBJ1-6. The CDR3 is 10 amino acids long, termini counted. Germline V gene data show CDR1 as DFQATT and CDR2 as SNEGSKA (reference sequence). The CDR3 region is CSAPPFEGRI.

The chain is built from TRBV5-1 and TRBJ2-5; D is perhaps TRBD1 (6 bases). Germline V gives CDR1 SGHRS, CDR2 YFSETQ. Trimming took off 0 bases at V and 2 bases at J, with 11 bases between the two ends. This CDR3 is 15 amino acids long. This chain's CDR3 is CASSLGTAPQETQYF. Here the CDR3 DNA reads TGCGCCAGCAGCTTGGGGACAGCCCCTCAAGAGACCCAGTACTTC.

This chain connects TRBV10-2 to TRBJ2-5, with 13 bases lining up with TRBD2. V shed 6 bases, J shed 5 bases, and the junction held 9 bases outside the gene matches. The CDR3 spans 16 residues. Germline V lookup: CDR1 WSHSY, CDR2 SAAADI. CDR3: CASRPGLAGRWETQYF. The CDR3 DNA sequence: TGCGCCAGCAGACCGGGACTAGCGGGGAGGTGGGAGACCCAGTACTTC.

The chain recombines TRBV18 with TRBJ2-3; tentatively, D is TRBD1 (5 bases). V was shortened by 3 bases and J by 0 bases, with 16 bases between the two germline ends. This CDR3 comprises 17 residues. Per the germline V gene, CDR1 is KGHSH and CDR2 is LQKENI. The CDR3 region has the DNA TGTGCCAGCTCACCTGAACAGGACCTTATTAGCACAGATACGCAGTATTTT. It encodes CASSPEQDLISTDTQYF. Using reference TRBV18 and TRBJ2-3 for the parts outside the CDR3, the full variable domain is NAGVMQNPRHLVRRRGQEARLRCSPMKGHSHVYWYRQLPEEGLKFMVYLQKENIIDESGMPKERFSAEFPKEGPSILRIQQVVRGDSAAYFCASSPEQDLISTDTQYFGPGTRLTVL.

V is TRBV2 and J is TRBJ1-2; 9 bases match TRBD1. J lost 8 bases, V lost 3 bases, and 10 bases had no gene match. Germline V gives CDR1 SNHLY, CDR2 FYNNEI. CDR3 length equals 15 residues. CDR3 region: CASSDGQGLSGGYTF. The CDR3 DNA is TGTGCCAGCAGTGATGGACAGGGGTTAAGTGGGGGCTACACCTTC.

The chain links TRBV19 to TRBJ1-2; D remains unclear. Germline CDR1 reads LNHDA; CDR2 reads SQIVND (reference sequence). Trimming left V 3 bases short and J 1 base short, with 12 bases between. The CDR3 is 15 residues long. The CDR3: CASSIQLQVNYGYTF. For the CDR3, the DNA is TGTGCCAGTAGTATTCAACTTCAGGTTAACTATGGCTACACCTTC.

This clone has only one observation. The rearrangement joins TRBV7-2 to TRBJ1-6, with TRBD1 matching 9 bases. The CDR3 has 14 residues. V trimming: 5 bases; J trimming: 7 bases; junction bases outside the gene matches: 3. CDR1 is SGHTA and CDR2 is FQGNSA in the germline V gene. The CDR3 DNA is TGTGCCAGCAGCATCGACAGGGGGAATTCACCCCTCCACTTT. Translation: CASSIDRGNSPLHF.

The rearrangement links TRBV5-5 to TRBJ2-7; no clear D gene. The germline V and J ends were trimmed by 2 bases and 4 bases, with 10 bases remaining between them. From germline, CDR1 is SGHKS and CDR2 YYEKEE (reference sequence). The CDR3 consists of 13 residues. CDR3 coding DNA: TGTGCCAGCAGCTTACTATTAGTTTACGAGCAGTACTTC. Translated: CASSLLLVYEQYF.

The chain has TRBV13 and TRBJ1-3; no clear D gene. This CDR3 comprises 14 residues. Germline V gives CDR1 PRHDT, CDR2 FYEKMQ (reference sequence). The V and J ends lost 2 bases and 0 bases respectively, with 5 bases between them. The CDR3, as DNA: TGTGCCAGCAGCTTAACATACTCTGGAAACACCATATATTTT. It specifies CASSLTYSGNTIYF.

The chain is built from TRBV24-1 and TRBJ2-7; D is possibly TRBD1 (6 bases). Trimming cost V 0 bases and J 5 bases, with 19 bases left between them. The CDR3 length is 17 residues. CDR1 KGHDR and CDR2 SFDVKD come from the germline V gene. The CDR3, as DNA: TGTGCCACCAGTGATTTGTCGGGGCCTCAGGGGACCCACGAGCAGTACTTC. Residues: CATSDLSGPQGTHEQYF.

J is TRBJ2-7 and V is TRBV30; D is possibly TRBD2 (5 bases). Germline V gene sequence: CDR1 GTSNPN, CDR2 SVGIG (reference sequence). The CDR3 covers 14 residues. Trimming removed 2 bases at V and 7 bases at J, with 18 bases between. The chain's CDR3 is CAWSNGDVWEEQYF. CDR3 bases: TGTGCCTGGAGTAACGGGGATGTTTGGGAAGAGCAGTACTTC. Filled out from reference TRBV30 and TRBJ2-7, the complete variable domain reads SQTIHQWPATLVQPVGSPLSLECTVEGTSNPNLYWYRQAAGRGLQLLFYSVGIGQISSEVPQNLSASRPQDRQFILSSKKLLLSDSGFYLCAWSNGDVWEEQYFGPGTRLTVT.

CDR3 protein: CASSDGTASPIEAQHF. DNA of the CDR3: TGCGCCAGCAGCGATGGGACTGCCTCGCCAATTGAAGCCCAGCATTTT. The V call is TRBV4-1, the J call TRBJ1-5; TRBD1 might be the D (5 bases). The CDR3 contains 16 residues. V lost 5 bases and J lost 11, with 25 bases in between. Germline V gene data show CDR1 as MGHRA and CDR2 as YSYEKL.

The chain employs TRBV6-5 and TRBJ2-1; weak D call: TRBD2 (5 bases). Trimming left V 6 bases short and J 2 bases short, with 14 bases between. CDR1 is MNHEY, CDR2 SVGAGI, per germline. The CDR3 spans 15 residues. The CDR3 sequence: CASSAPLGAYNEQFF. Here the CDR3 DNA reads TGTGCCAGCAGCGCTCCACTAGGCGCCTACAATGAGCAGTTCTTC.